This T cell receptor beta chain was documented in a study of Ad26.COV2.S vaccination and SARS-CoV-2 variants. The CDR3 length is 15 residues. The V gene's germline CDR1 is SEHNR and CDR2 FQNEAQ (reference sequence). Trimming removed 4 bases from V and 6 bases from J; junction bases left unmatched: 5. Libraries were prepared by immunoSEQ multiplex PCR; TCRdb keeps only in-frame clonotypes and omits some of them. This sample carries about 680,000 clones, about 90% of them seen once, and the ten largest clones take around 1.4%. Stated treatment: roughly 19 received Ad26.COV2.S at low or high dose, single or two shots; several received placebo; per-sample allocation not given. Day 63 after the first vaccine or placebo injection was the time point for sampling.

J is TRBJ1-6 and V is TRBV7-9, with 8 bases that match TRBD1. Source: peripheral blood, taken in a trial of Ad26.COV2.S vaccine versus placebo. This clonotype was obtained from a person between 18 and 65 years old who received the Ad26.COV2.S COVID-19 vaccine or a placebo. In DNA form, the CDR3 reads TGTGCCAGCAGCTCCCGACAGGGGACTAATTCACCCCTCCACTTT. Translation: CASSSRQGTNSPLHF.